The 19 T cell receptor beta chains listed next were all sequenced from one sample in a study of blood T cells in healthy people across ages. A second roughly 7 to 12 cycle PCR used barcoded and J-beta primers. In TCRdb, the 5' RACE reads were re-called with MiXCR into one record per CDR3 protein. The sample lists 1.5 million to 1.9 million distinct CDR3 sequences; 35% to 45% were seen once. Sequencing used blood. The origin of the receptors is a woman aged 18-35 years in good health.

The chain carries TRBV19 and TRBJ1-1; possibly TRBD1 for D (5 bases). CDR3 length equals 13 residues. The V end was cut by 7 bases, the J end by 4 bases, with 13 bases between. Germline V gene data show CDR1 as LNHDA and CDR2 as SQIVND (reference sequence). The CDR3 region is CASNIRGSTEAFF. The CDR3 DNA follows: TGTGCCAGTAATATCCGGGGCTCCACTGAAGCTTTCTTT.

The chain is built from TRBV4-1 and TRBJ2-1; 7 bases map to TRBD2. The junction had 10 bases not matched to a gene; V was cut back by 2 bases and J by 6 bases. Germline V CDR1 and CDR2: MGHRA, YSYEKL. The CDR3 extends over 16 amino acids. The CDR3 nucleotides are TGCGCCAGCAGCCAACCCGGACTAGGCCCGCTCAATGAGCAGTTCTTC. Encoded protein: CASSQPGLGPLNEQFF.

Note on this clonotype: One end of the junction varies from germline; a read error may be responsible. The CDR3 coding sequence is TGTGTCAGCAGCCGGGGTGTCTATGGCTACACCTTC. Its translation: CVSSRGVYGYTF. This rearrangement joins TRBV3-1 to TRBJ1-2; D not resolved. Germline V gives CDR1 LGHDT, CDR2 YNNKEL (reference sequence). The length of the CDR3 is 12 residues.

A few counts support this clonotype. This chain links TRBV28 with TRBJ1-6; D gene uncertain. CDR3 length: 15 residues. Germline V gives CDR1 MDHEN, CDR2 SYDVKM. The germline V and J ends were trimmed by 6 bases and 5 bases, with 14 bases remaining between them. CDR3 in amino acids: CASSTLSGNNSPLHF. CDR3 DNA sequence: TGTGCCAGCAGCACCCTCTCGGGAAATAATTCACCCCTCCACTTT.

This clonotype was found once. The chain carries TRBV6-1 and TRBJ1-1; D not certain. Deletions cut 5 bases from V and 4 bases from J, with 11 bases between. In germline, CDR1 is MNHNS, CDR2 SASEGT. The CDR3 is made up of 13 amino acids. The CDR3 spells CASSNVRTTEAFF. Written as DNA, the CDR3 is TGTGCCAGCAGTAACGTGAGGACCACTGAAGCTTTCTTT.

V usage is TRBV6-5 and J usage is TRBJ1-4; the D is unclear. V lost 4 bases, J lost 10 bases, and 19 bases lay in between. The CDR3 has 15 amino acids. The germline gives CDR1 MNHEY, CDR2 SVGAGI. The CDR3 loop is CASSSMDRPGAKLFF. As DNA, the CDR3 is TGTGCCAGCAGTTCCATGGACCGGCCCGGAGCAAAACTGTTTTTT.

The chain has TRBV4-3 and TRBJ2-3, with D perhaps TRBD2 (6 bases). Trimming cost V 6 bases and J 2 bases, with 18 bases left between them. CDR3 size: 16 residues. CDR1 LGHNA and CDR2 YSLEER come from the germline V gene. In nucleotides, the CDR3 is TGCGCCAGCAGTCTTCGGGGGAAACCGGCCACAGATACGCAGTATTTT. Amino acids: CASSLRGKPATDTQYF.

CDR3 protein: CSARGAVNTGELFF. CDR3 in DNA: TGCAGTGCTAGAGGCGCAGTAAACACCGGGGAGCTGTTTTTT. This sequence joins TRBV20-1 and TRBJ2-2; no clear D. The CDR3 is made up of 14 amino acids. Germline values: CDR1 DFQATT, CDR2 SNEGSKA (reference sequence). V gave up 1 base and J gave up 2 bases, with 8 bases separating them.

This CDR3 reads CASNQRRAADDNEQFF. CDR3 nucleotide sequence: TGTGCCAGCAATCAAAGGAGGGCGGCGGATGACAATGAGCAGTTCTTC. This chain uses TRBV2 with TRBJ2-1, with a weak D call TRBD2 (6 bases). CDR3 size: 16 residues. Germline V gene data show CDR1 as SNHLY and CDR2 as FYNNEI. V lost 7 bases and J lost 5, with 21 bases in between.

This chain connects TRBV12-3 or TRBV12-4 to TRBJ2-5; D gene unclear. Deletions cut 2 bases from V and 3 bases from J, with 7 bases between. The CDR3 consists of 13 residues. The DNA of the CDR3 is TGTGCCAGCAGTTTATGGCAGAAAGAGACCCAGTACTTC. It is translated as CASSLWQKETQYF.

The CDR3 spells CASSVGDPVQNTIYF. CDR3 DNA: TGTGCCAGCAGCGTAGGGGACCCGGTCCAAAACACCATATATTTT. V and J are TRBV9 and TRBJ1-3, with D possibly matching TRBD1 (5 bases). The V and J ends lost 0 bases and 6 bases respectively, with 13 bases between them. The CDR3 contains 15 residues. Germline V gene sequence: CDR1 SGDLS, CDR2 YYNGEE.

For this clonotype: The junction differs from germline at one of its ends, possibly a read error. The V gene is TRBV7-2, the J gene TRBJ1-4; no clear D gene. The CDR3 is 15 amino acids. Germline CDR1 and CDR2: SGHTA and FQGNSA. The CDR3 sequence: CASSTWATTNEKLFF. CDR3 in DNA: TGTGCCAGCAGCACCTGGGCCACAACGAATGAAAAACTGTTTTTT.

On this clonotype itself: A junction end diverges from the germline sequence, so it may reflect a read error. This rearrangement joins TRBV7-2 to TRBJ2-7, with TRBD1 identical over 7 bases. Germline-derived CDR1 and CDR2 are SGHTA and FQGNSA. The length of the CDR3 is 16 residues. The CDR3 region is CVSSPQTRTTGYEQYF. DNA of the CDR3: TGTGTCAGCAGCCCGCAAACAAGGACGACAGGGTACGAGCAGTACTTC.

This clonotype appeared a few times. The J gene is TRBJ1-3, the V gene TRBV13; D perhaps matches TRBD1 (5 bases). This CDR3 spans 12 amino acids. V lost 7 bases to trimming and J lost 7 bases, with 11 bases between them. Germline V gives CDR1 PRHDT, CDR2 FYEKMQ (reference sequence). CDR3 in amino acids: CASTGLGNTIYF. CDR3 nucleotide sequence: TGTGCCAGCACAGGGCTCGGTAACACCATATATTTT.

This chain connects TRBV4-1 to TRBJ2-7, with a tentative D call TRBD1 (6 bases). Germline CDR1 and CDR2: MGHRA and YSYEKL. Between the trimmed V and J ends, which lost 1 base and 3 bases, there was a span of 10 bases. The CDR3 length is 14 residues. The chain's CDR3 is CASSQAAGVYEQYF. CDR3 nucleotide sequence: TGCGCCAGCAGCCAAGCGGCAGGGGTCTACGAGCAGTACTTC.

Only a few counts were recorded for this clonotype. The chain combines TRBV7-9 with TRBJ1-4, with D possibly matching TRBD1 (5 bases). The V and J ends lost 5 bases and 7 bases respectively, with 11 bases between them. The length of the CDR3 is 13 residues. Germline V lookup: CDR1 SEHNR, CDR2 FQNEAQ (reference sequence). In DNA, the CDR3 is TGTGCCAGCAGCCGGGACGGACCTGAAAAACTGTTTTTT. Its protein product is CASSRDGPEKLFF.

This clonotype was found a few times. The genes are TRBV12-3 or TRBV12-4 and TRBJ1-4, with D hard to call. The CDR3 sequence is 14 residues long. V lost 6 bases and J 7 bases, leaving 15 bases between the germline ends. CDR3 nucleotide sequence: TGTGCCAGCAGGCTCCAGCGACCTGGTGAAAAACTGTTTTTT. Translation: CASRLQRPGEKLFF.

A note on this clonotype: A single base separates this from a much larger clone, so it may be a read error. The gene calls are TRBV4-1 and TRBJ2-5; D uncertain. Germline V gene data show CDR1 as MGHRA and CDR2 as YSYEKL. V was clipped by 0 bases and J by 11 bases, with 16 bases between them. CDR3 size: 14 residues. The CDR3 DNA follows: TGCGCCAGCAGCCAAGAAATCCGTCACCATGAGCAGTACTTC. It translates to CASSQEIRHHEQYF.

V gene TRBV6-5 combines with J gene TRBJ1-2; no definite D call. The ends were cut back, 7 bases at V and 8 bases at J, with 17 bases in the middle. Per germline, CDR1 MNHEY and CDR2 SVGAGI. This CDR3 region has 13 residues. CDR3 sequence reads: CASTSGSFSGYTF. The CDR3 DNA reads as TGTGCCAGCACCTCCGGGTCCTTCAGCGGCTACACCTTC.